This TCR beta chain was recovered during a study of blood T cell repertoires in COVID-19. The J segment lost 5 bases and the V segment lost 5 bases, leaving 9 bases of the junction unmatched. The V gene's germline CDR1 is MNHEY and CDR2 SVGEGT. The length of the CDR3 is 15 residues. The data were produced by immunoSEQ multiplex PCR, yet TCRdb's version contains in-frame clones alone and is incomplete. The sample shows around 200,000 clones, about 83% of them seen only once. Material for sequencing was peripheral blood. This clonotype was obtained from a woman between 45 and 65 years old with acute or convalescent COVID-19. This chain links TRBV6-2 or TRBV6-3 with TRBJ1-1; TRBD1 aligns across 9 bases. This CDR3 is CASSPGTGRGTEAFF. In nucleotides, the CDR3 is TGTGCCAGCAGTCCCGGGACAGGGAGAGGAACTGAAGCTTTCTTT.